This entry is about one T cell receptor beta chain. Its target is unknown. Germline V gene data show CDR1 as LGHNA and CDR2 as YSLEER. The CDR3 totals 16 residues. V gave up 0 bases and J gave up 6 bases; unmatched junction bases: 11. The source of the sample is a study of graft-versus-host responses after intestinal transplantation. Looking at the study overall: Among the recipients, all got anti-thymocyte globulin induction and then tacrolimus and steroids for about 3 years.

Only in-frame clones appear in the TCRdb table, and some are missing; sequencing was by immunoSEQ multiplex PCR. The sample yields 85,000 to 100,000 clones, more than 85% seen once. Study-wide results and caveats: Recipient marrow contained GvH clones, some of which appeared first in ileum or blood.

This chain links TRBV4-3 with TRBJ2-7, with TRBD1 identical over 7 bases. Material: unstimulated CD4+ T cells sorted from spleen or lymph node cells, obtained before intestinal transplant. This TCR came from a human donor who received an intestinal transplant. The chain's CDR3 is CASSQDPHRGRSEQYF. For the CDR3, the DNA is TGCGCCAGCAGCCAAGATCCCCACAGGGGCAGGTCCGAGCAGTACTTC.